The TCR beta chain described here comes from a study of cytomegalovirus exposure and HLA in healthy donors. Study conclusions and caveats: In a later analysis, DRB1 alleles had the most associated TCRs; HLA-C alleles the fewest.

Concerning this clone: Antigen specificity is unknown.

In germline, CDR1 is SGHDT, CDR2 YYEEEE. Unmatched junction bases numbered 14, after V lost 4 bases and J lost 2 bases. The CDR3 consists of 19 residues. Both 60 Vbeta primers and 13 Jbeta primers went into the PCR. Clones were read by immunoSEQ multiplex PCR, and TCRdb kept only the in-frame ones, dropping some. Reported are 120,000 to 150,000 clones; the ten largest clones contain about 2.3%. The specimen sequenced was PBMCs. V is TRBV5-6 and J is TRBJ2-4, with TRBD2 matching 11 bases. The TCR comes from a young woman in good health and CMV-seronegative. The CDR3 DNA sequence: TGTGCCAGCAGCACACTAGCGGGAGTTGGGGGCTGGACCAAAAACATTCAGTACTTC. Amino acid sequence: CASSTLAGVGGWTKNIQYF.